The 13 T cell receptor beta chains below were found in one sample sequenced in a study of response to subunit inactivated influenza vaccine. TCRdb re-called the RT-PCR reads with MiXCR, one entry per CDR3 protein. The sample yields hundreds of thousands of distinct CDR3 sequences, around 11% seen once. These sequences were also reported in another study, on T cells expressing NK-cell markers. That paper adds: Scientists made TCR beta cDNA using 5'RACE template switching with UMIs.

Material: PBMCs from blood, obtained on the day of vaccination. These receptors were obtained from a middle-aged man who received an inactivated influenza vaccine.

For this clonotype: It may be a read error: a sequence one base away is much more abundant. The CDR3 region is CASSYRTGSTATQYF. Here the CDR3 DNA reads TGTGCCAGCAGTTACCGTACAGGTTCCACAGCTACGCAGTATTTT. The chain combines TRBV6-5 with TRBJ2-3; D may be TRBD1 (5 bases). There are 15 residues in the CDR3. The germline V gene encodes CDR1 MNHEY and CDR2 SVGAGI.

This chain uses TRBV12-3 or TRBV12-4 with TRBJ2-7; TRBD1 matches 8 bases. The V and J ends lost 6 bases and 1 base, in that order; junction bases with no gene match: 5. The CDR3 sequence is 14 residues long. Written as DNA, the CDR3 is TGTGCCAGCAGGGGGACAGGAAGGTCCTACGAGCAGTACTTC. Translation: CASRGTGRSYEQYF.

This chain links TRBV20-1 with TRBJ2-3; the match to TRBD2 covers 7 bases. The V gene's germline CDR1 is DFQATT and CDR2 SNEGSKA (reference sequence). The V segment lost 0 bases and the J segment 3 bases; nucleotides outside the gene matches: 9. The CDR3 consists of 16 residues. CDR3 in DNA: TGCAGTGCTAGAGATGTCACTAAAGCGGGGACAGATACGCAGTATTTT. This translates into CSARDVTKAGTDTQYF.

The chain links TRBV4-1 to TRBJ1-6; TRBD1 might be the D (6 bases). This CDR3 is built from 13 residues. CDR1 is MGHRA and CDR2 is YSYEKL in the germline V gene. With 2 bases removed from V and 11 bases from J, the gap between germline ends came to 10 bases. This CDR3 is CASSQFGGPPLHF. Here the CDR3 DNA reads TGCGCCAGCAGCCAATTTGGGGGCCCACCCCTCCACTTT.

This clonotype appeared many times. The chain has TRBV12-3 or TRBV12-4 and TRBJ2-2; 9 nucleotides agree with TRBD1. This CDR3 is built from 15 residues. Unmatched junction bases numbered 6, after V lost 3 bases and J lost 7 bases. The CDR3 nucleotides read TGTGCCAGCAGTTTCTTGACAGGGGGGGACGGGGAGCTGTTTTTT. This encodes CASSFLTGGDGELFF.

The J gene is TRBJ2-1, the V gene TRBV24-1; D is perhaps TRBD1 or TRBD2 (7 bases each). The CDR3 is made up of 16 amino acids. V was shortened by 2 bases and J by 2 bases, with 12 bases between the two germline ends. CDR1 and CDR2 from the germline V gene are KGHDR and SFDVKD. DNA for the CDR3: TGTGCCACCAGTGATTCAGGGGGGGTACCCTACAATGAGCAGTTCTTC. Protein sequence: CATSDSGGVPYNEQFF.

V usage is TRBV7-2 and J usage is TRBJ2-7; D gene ambiguous. The CDR3 contains 13 residues. The germline V gene encodes CDR1 SGHTA and CDR2 FQGNSA. Trimming stripped 3 bases from V and 1 base from J, with 7 bases between. CDR3 coding DNA: TGTGCCAGCAGCTTTCCCCTTTCCTACGAGCAGTACTTC. Protein sequence: CASSFPLSYEQYF.

This chain connects TRBV9 to TRBJ2-5, with 8 bases identical to TRBD2. The CDR3 is 15 residues long. Germline CDR1 is SGDLS and CDR2 is YYNGEE. V was pared by 4 bases and J by 2 bases, with 7 bases of the junction left unmatched. For the CDR3, the DNA is TGTGCCAGCAGCAGGAGCGGGGGCATACAAGAGACCCAGTACTTC. It codes for CASSRSGGIQETQYF.

This clonotype was counted only a few times. This chain links TRBV15 with TRBJ2-3; no reliable D call. The length of the CDR3 is 17 residues. The germline V gene has CDR1 LNHNV and CDR2 YYDKDF (reference sequence). Between the trimmed V and J ends, which lost 0 bases and 4 bases, there was a span of 17 bases. CDR3 in amino acids: CATSRDPDWVRPDTQYF. In DNA form, the CDR3 reads TGTGCCACCAGCAGAGACCCCGACTGGGTGAGACCAGATACGCAGTATTTT.

The V gene is TRBV29-1, the J gene TRBJ2-1; D is perhaps TRBD1 (6 bases). The CDR3 runs 14 residues. Trimming shortened V by 6 bases and J by 8 bases, and 20 bases separated the two germline ends. Germline CDR1 SQVTM, CDR2 ANQGSEA. DNA of the CDR3: TGCAGCGTCTCGGCTTTAGGGGGTAGGGATGAGCAGTTCTTC. Translation: CSVSALGGRDEQFF.

This clonotype was seen a handful of times. This chain links TRBV10-3 with TRBJ1-2; 7 bases are a match to TRBD1. V shed 3 bases, J shed 14 bases, and the junction held 9 bases outside the gene matches. Per the germline V gene, CDR1 is ENHRY and CDR2 is SYGVKD. CDR3 length equals 12 residues. The CDR3 sequence: CAISERDSALTF. DNA of the CDR3: TGTGCCATCAGTGAACGGGACAGTGCCCTTACCTTC.

This rearrangement joins TRBV6-5 to TRBJ1-4; unclear D gene. This CDR3 has 12 residues. In germline, CDR1 is MNHEY, CDR2 SVGAGI. The V and J ends lost 7 bases and 6 bases respectively, with 9 bases between them. The CDR3 DNA follows: TGTGCCAGCAAACGGAGGGATGAAAAACTGTTTTTT. This encodes CASKRRDEKLFF.

This clonotype was counted a few times. This chain joins TRBV20-1 and TRBJ2-1, with 11 bases matching TRBD2. The J segment lost 7 bases and the V segment lost 6 bases, leaving 11 bases of the junction unmatched. Germline V gives CDR1 DFQATT, CDR2 SNEGSKA (reference sequence). This CDR3 comprises 15 residues. The CDR3: CSAIPVAGGPNEQFF. The CDR3 bases are TGCAGTGCCATACCTGTAGCGGGGGGGCCAAATGAGCAGTTCTTC.